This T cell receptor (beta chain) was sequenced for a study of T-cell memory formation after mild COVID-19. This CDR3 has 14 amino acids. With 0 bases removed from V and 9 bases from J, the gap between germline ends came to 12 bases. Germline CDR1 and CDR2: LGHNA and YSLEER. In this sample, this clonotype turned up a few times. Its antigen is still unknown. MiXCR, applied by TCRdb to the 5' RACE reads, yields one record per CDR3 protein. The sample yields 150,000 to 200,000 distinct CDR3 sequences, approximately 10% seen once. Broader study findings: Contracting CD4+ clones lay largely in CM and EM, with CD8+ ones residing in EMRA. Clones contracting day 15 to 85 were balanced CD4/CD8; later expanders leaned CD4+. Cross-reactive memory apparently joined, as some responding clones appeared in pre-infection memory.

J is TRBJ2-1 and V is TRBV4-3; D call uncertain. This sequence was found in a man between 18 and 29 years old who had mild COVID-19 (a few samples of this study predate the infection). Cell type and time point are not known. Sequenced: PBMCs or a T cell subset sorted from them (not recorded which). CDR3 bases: TGCGCCAGCAGCCAAGATCGGATGGGTCCTGAGCAGTTCTTC. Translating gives CASSQDRMGPEQFF.